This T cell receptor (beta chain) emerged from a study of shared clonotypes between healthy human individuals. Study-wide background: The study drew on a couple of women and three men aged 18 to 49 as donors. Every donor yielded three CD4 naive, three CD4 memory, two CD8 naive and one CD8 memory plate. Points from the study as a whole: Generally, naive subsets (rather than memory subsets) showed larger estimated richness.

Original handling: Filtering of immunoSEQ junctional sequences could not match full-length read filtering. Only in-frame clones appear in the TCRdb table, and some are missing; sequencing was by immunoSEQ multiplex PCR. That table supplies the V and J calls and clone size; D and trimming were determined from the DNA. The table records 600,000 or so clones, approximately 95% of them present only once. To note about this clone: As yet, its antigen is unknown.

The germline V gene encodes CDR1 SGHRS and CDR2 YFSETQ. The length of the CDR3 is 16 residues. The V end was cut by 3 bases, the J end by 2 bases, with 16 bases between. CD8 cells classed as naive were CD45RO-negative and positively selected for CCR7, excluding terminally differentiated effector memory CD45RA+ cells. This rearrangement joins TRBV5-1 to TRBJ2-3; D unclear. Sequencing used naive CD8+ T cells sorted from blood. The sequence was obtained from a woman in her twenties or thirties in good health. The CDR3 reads CASSWATSTPTDTQYF. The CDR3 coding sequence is TGCGCCAGCAGCTGGGCCACCTCCACACCCACAGATACGCAGTATTTT.